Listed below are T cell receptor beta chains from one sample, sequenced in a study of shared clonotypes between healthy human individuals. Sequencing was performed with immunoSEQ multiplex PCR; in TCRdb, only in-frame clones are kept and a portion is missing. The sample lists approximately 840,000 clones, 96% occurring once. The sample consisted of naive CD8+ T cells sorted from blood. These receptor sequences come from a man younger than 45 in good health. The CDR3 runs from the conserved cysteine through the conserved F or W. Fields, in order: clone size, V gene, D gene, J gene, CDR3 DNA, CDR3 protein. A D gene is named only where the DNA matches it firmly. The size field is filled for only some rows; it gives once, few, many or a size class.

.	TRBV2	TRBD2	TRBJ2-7	TGTGCCAGCAGTGACCCAGCGGGAGGCTCCTACGAGCAGTACTTC	CASSDPAGGSYEQYF
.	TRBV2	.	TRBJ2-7	TGTGCCAGCAGCATCCTAACCTACGAGCAGTACTTC	CASSILTYEQYF
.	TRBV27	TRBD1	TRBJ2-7	TGTGCCAGCAGTTCTGGGACAGGGGGAGAAGAGCAGTACTTC	CASSSGTGGEEQYF
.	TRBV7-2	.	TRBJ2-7	TGTGCCAGCAGCTTACCTGAAGGAAGTACCTACGAGCAGTACTTC	CASSLPEGSTYEQYF
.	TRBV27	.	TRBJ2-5	TGTGCCAGCAGGAGTGGGGAGACCCAGTACTTC	CASRSGETQYF
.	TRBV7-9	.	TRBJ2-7	TGTGCCAGCAGCTTAAATCTGGTTGGCGAGCAGTACTTC	CASSLNLVGEQYF
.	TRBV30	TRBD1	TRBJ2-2	TGTGCCTGGATGGGACAGGGGGTCTACACCGGGGAGCTGTTTTTT	CAWMGQGVYTGELFF
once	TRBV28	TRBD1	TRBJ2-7	TGTGCCAGCAGTCTTCAGGGGGCTGACGAGCAGTACTTC	CASSLQGADEQYF
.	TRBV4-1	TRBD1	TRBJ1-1	TGCGCCAGCAGCCCAGGGGGGACTGAAGCTTTCTTT	CASSPGGTEAFF
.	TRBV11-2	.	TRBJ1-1	TGTGCCAGCAGCTCCGGGGGGAAGGAAGCTTTCTTT	CASSSGGKEAFF
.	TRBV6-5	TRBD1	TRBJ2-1	TGTGCCAGCAGTTACTACAGGGGCAATGAGCAGTTCTTC	CASSYYRGNEQFF
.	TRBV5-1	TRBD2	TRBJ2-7	TGCGCCAGCAGCTTGGTAGCGGGAGGGCCTAAATTCGAGCAGTACTTC	CASSLVAGGPKFEQYF
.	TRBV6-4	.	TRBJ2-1	TGTGCCAGCAGTGACTCCCAGAACTCCTACAATGAGCAGTTCTTC	CASSDSQNSYNEQFF
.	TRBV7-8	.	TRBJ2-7	TGTGCCAGCAGCCACGGAGTCGTGAGGCCCGACGAGCAGTACTTC	CASSHGVVRPDEQYF
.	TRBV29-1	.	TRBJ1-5	TGCAGTCTGATGGGAGGGGCAGAAATCAATCAGCCCCAGCATTTT	CSLMGGAEINQPQHF
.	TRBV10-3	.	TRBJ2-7	TGTGCCATCAGTGCCTTACAGGGCTCCGAGCAGTACTTC	CAISALQGSEQYF
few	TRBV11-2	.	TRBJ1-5	TGTGCCAGCAGCCCCGGCGGGGGAGAGGGTTGGCGTCAGCCCCAGCATTTT	CASSPGGGEGWRQPQHF
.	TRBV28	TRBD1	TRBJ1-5	TGTGCCAGCAGACCGACAGGGGACCGCAATCAGCCCCAGCATTTT	CASRPTGDRNQPQHF
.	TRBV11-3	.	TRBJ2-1	TGTGCCAGCAGCTTTAGCGACGGGCGTGGCTCCTACAATGAGCAGTTCTTC	CASSFSDGRGSYNEQFF
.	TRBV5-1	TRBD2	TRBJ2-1	TGCGCCAGCAGCTTACGGATTAGCGGGAGTTACTACAATGAGCAGTTCTTC	CASSLRISGSYYNEQFF
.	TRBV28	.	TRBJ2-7	TGTGCCAGCAAGGATGCGTACGAGCAGTACTTC	CASKDAYEQYF
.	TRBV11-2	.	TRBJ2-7	TGTGCCAGCAGCTGGGGCGGGGCTAGGGAGCAGTACTTC	CASSWGGAREQYF
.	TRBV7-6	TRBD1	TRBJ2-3	TGTGCCAGCAGCTTATGGAGACAGGGGGGAGATACGCAGTATTTT	CASSLWRQGGDTQYF
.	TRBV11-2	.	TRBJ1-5	TGTGCCAGCAGCTTAGATATGGAAGATCAGCCCCAGCATTTT	CASSLDMEDQPQHF
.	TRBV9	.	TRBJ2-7	TGTGCCAGCAGCGTCTCGGGTGACTACGAGCAGTACTTC	CASSVSGDYEQYF
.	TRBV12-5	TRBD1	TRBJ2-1	TGTGCTAGTGGCCCGGGGACAGGACTGGGCAATGAGCAGTTCTTC	CASGPGTGLGNEQFF
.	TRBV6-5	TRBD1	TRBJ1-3	TGTGCCAGCAGTCGGACAGGGTTTGGAAACACCATATATTTT	CASSRTGFGNTIYF
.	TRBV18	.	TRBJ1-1	TGTGCCAGCTCACCACCCCCGGAGCTGAACACTGAAGCTTTCTTT	CASSPPPELNTEAFF
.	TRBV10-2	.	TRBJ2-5	TGCGCCAGCAGTGATCAGCCGGACAGTGAAGAGACCCAGTACTTC	CASSDQPDSEETQYF
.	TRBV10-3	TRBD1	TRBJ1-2	TGTGCCATCAGTGAGTCGGGGACAGGGAGGAACTATGGCTACACCTTC	CAISESGTGRNYGYTF
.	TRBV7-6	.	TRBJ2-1	TGTGCCAGCAGCTCCAGCCGTAACCGGGCCGGCCAATATGAGCAGTTCTTC	CASSSSRNRAGQYEQFF
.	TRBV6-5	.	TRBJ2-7	TGTGCCAGCAGCCCGGGCCGGACCTACGAGCAGTACTTC	CASSPGRTYEQYF
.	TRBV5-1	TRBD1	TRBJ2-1	TGCGCCAGCAGCTCGGTTCCGGGACAGGGTAAAGAAAAGTTCTTC	CASSSVPGQGKEKFF
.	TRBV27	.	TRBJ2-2	TGTGCCAGCAGACCACTGGGGACCGGGGAGCTGTTTTTT	CASRPLGTGELFF
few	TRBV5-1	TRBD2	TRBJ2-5	TGCGCCAGCAGCGGACTAGCAGGAAATGGCGAGACCCAGTACTTC	CASSGLAGNGETQYF
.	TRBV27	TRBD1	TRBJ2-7	TGTGCCAGCAGTTTTTCAAGGACAGGGGCTTACGAGCAGTACTTC	CASSFSRTGAYEQYF
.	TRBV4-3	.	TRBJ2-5	TGCGCCAGCAGCCCTGGACAGAATCAAGAGACCCAGTACTTC	CASSPGQNQETQYF
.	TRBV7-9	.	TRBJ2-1	TGTGCCAGCAGCTTAGCTCCCGACTGGACGCAGTTCTTC	CASSLAPDWTQFF
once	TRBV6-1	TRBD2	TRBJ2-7	TGTGCCAGCCCGGGGGGAGCTTACGAGCAGTACTTC	CASPGGAYEQYF
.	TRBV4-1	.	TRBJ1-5	TGCGCCAGCAGCCAAACGACCAGTAGCAATCAGCCCCAGCATTTT	CASSQTTSSNQPQHF
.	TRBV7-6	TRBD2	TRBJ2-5	TGTGCCAGCAGCTTAGGTTTTACTAGCGGGAGTGAGACCCAGTACTTC	CASSLGFTSGSETQYF
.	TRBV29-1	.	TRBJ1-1	TGCAGCGTTGAGTCCGGGGACACTGAAGCTTTCTTT	CSVESGDTEAFF
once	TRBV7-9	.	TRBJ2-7	TGTGCCAGCAGCTTAGTGGGGGAGCAGTACTTC	CASSLVGEQYF
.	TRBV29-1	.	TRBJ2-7	TGCAGCGTTGAAGACCCCGGGGACTCCTACGAGCAGTACTTC	CSVEDPGDSYEQYF
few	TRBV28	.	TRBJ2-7	TGTGCCAGCAGCGGCTTCTCCTACGAGCAGTACTTC	CASSGFSYEQYF
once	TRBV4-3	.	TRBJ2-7	TGCGCCAGCAGCCTAAGGGGGGGCTACGAGCAGTACTTC	CASSLRGGYEQYF
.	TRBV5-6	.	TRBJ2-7	TGTGCCAGCAGCTTGGTATCAGCGGGTGCATACTTC	CASSLVSAGAYF
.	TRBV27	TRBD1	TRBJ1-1	TGTGCCAGCAGTTCCTACAGGGGCGAAGCTTTCTTT	CASSSYRGEAFF
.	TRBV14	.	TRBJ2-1	TGTGCCAGCAGTGGGTGGACAGCGGACAATGAGCAGTTCTTC	CASSGWTADNEQFF
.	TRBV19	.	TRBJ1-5	TGTGCCAGTTCAGTATGGGGGGAAAGCAATCAGCCCCAGCATTTT	CASSVWGESNQPQHF